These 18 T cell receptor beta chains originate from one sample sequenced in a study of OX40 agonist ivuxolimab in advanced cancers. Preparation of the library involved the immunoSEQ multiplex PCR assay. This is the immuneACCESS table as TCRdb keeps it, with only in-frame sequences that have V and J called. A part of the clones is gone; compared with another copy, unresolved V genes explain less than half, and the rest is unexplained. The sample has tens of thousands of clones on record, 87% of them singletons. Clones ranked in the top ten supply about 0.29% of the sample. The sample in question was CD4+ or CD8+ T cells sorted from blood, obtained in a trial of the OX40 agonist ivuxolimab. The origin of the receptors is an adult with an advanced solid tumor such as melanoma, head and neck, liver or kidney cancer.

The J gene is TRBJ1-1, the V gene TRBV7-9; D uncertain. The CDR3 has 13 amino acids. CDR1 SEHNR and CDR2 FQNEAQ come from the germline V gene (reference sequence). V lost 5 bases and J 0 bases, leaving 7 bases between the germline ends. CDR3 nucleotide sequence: TGTGCCAGCAGCCCCGACCTGAACACTGAAGCTTTCTTT. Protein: CASSPDLNTEAFF.

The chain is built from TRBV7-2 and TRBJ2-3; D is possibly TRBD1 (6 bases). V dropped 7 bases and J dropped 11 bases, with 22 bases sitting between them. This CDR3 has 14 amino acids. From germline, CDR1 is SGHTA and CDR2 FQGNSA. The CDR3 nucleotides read TGTGCCAGCACCGAGGGACAAAACCCCGCGGAGCAGTATTTT. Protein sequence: CASTEGQNPAEQYF.

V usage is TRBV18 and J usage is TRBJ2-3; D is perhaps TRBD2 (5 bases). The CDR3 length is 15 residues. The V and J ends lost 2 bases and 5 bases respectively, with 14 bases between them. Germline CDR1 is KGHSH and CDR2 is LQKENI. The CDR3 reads CASSPSRVALDTQYF. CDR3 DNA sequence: TGTGCCAGCTCACCATCTAGGGTAGCGTTAGATACGCAGTATTTT.

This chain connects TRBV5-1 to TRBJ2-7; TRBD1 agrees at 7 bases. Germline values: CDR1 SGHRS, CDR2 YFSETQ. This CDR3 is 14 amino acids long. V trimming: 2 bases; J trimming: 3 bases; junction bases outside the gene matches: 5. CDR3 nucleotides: TGCGCCAGCAGCTTACAGGGGTCGGACTACGAGCAGTACTTC. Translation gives CASSLQGSDYEQYF.

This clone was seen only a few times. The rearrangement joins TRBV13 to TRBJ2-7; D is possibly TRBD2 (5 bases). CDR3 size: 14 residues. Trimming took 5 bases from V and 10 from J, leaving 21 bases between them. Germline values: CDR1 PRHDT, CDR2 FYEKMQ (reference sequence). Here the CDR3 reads CASSEGGRTGGQYF. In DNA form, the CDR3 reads TGTGCCAGCAGCGAGGGTGGGCGGACGGGCGGACAGTACTTC.

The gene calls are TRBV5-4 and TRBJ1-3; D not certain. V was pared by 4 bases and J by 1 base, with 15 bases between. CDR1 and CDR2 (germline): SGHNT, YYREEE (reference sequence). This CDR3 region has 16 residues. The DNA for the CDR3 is TGTGCCAGCAGCCGCTGGAGCGACCAGTCTGGAAACACCATATATTTT. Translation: CASSRWSDQSGNTIYF.

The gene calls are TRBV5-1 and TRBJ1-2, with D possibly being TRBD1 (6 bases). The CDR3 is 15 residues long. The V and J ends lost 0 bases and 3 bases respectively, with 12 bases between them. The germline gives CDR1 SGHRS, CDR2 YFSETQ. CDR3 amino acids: CASSLGQGMDYGYTF. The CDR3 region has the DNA TGCGCCAGCAGCTTGGGGCAGGGGATGGACTATGGCTACACCTTC.

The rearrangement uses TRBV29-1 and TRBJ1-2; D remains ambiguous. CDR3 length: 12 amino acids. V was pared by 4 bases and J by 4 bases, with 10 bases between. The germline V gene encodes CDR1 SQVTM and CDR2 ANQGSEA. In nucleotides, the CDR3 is TGCAGCGTTGTTACAGAAGCCTATGGCTACACCTTC. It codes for CSVVTEAYGYTF.

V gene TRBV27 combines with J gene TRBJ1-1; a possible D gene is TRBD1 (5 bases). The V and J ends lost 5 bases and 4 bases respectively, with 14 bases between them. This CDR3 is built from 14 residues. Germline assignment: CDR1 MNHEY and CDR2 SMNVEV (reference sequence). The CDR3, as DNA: TGTGCCAGCAGTGCCCCGGGGGATTTCACTGAAGCTTTCTTT. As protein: CASSAPGDFTEAFF.

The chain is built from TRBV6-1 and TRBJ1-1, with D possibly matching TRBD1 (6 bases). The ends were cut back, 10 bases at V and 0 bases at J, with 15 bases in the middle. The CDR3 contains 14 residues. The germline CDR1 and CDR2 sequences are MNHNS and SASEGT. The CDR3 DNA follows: TGTGCCACTGTATGGGGGCCAATGAACACTGAAGCTTTCTTT. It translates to CATVWGPMNTEAFF.

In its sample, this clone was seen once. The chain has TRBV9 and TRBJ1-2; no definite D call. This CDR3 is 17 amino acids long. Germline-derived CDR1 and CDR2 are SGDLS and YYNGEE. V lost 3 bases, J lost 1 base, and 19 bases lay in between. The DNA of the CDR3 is TGTGCCAGCAGCGCCCCCGCGGGAGACCCCCGTAACTATGGCTACACCTTC. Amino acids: CASSAPAGDPRNYGYTF. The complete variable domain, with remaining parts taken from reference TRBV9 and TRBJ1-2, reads DSGVTQTPKHLITATGQRVTLRCSPRSGDLSVYWYQQSLDQGLQFLIQYYNGEERAKGNILERFSAQQFPDLHSELNLSSLELGDSALYFCASSAPAGDPRNYGYTFGSGTRLTVV.

The CDR3 DNA reads as TGTGCCAGCAGCTCTTTGACAGGGTCCTCTGGAAACACCATATATTTT. It yields the protein CASSSLTGSSGNTIYF. The chain combines TRBV5-4 with TRBJ1-3; 7 nucleotides agree with TRBD1. The CDR3 is 16 residues long. V dropped 3 bases and J dropped 0; count of bases not matched to a gene: 6. Germline CDR1 reads SGHNT; CDR2 reads YYREEE (reference sequence). The full variable domain, rest sourced from reference TRBV5-4 and TRBJ1-3, is ETGVTQSPTHLIKTRGQQVTLRCSSQSGHNTVSWYQQALGQGPQFIFQYYREEENGRGNFPPRFSGLQFPNYSSELNVNALELDDSALYLCASSSLTGSSGNTIYFGEGSWLTVV.

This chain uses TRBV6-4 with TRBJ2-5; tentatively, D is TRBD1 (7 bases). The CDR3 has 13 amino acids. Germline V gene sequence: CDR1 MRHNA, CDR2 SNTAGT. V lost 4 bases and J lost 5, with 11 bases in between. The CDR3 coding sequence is TGTGCCAGCAGTGGCAGGGGGGAGGAGACCCAGTACTTC. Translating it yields CASSGRGEETQYF.

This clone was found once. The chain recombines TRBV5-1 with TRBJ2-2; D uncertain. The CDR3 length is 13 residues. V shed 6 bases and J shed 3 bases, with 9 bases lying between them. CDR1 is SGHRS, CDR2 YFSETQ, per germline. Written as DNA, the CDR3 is TGCGCCAGCACACGAGACGACACCGGGGAGCTGTTTTTT. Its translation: CASTRDDTGELFF.

The CDR3 coding sequence is TGTGCCAGCCGACCCGTTATATATGTTCGAGGTGACAATCAGCCCCAGCATTTT. This sequence encodes CASRPVIYVRGDNQPQHF. The chain has TRBV27 and TRBJ1-5; D unclear. Germline V gives CDR1 MNHEY, CDR2 SMNVEV (reference sequence). Trimming removed 8 bases from V and 3 bases from J, with 26 bases in between. The CDR3 is 18 amino acids.

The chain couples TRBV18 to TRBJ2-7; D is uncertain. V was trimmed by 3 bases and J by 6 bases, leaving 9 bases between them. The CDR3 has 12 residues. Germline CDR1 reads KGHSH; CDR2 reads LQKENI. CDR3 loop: CASSPLKGEQYF. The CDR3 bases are TGTGCCAGCTCACCCTTGAAGGGCGAGCAGTACTTC.

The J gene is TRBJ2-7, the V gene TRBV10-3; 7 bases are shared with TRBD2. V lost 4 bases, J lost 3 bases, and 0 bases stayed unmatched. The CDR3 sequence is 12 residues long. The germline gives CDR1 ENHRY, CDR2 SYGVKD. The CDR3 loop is CAISASGYEQYF. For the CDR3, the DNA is TGTGCCATCAGTGCTAGCGGCTACGAGCAGTACTTC.

The CDR3 loop is CASTSGLSSYEQYF. In DNA form, the CDR3 reads TGTGCCAGTACGAGCGGGCTGAGCTCCTACGAGCAGTACTTC. The rearrangement links TRBV2 to TRBJ2-7, with D perhaps matching TRBD2 (6 bases). CDR1 and CDR2 from the germline V gene are SNHLY and FYNNEI. The CDR3 length is 14 residues. The V end lost 9 bases, the J end lost 0 bases, and 15 bases lay between the germline ends.